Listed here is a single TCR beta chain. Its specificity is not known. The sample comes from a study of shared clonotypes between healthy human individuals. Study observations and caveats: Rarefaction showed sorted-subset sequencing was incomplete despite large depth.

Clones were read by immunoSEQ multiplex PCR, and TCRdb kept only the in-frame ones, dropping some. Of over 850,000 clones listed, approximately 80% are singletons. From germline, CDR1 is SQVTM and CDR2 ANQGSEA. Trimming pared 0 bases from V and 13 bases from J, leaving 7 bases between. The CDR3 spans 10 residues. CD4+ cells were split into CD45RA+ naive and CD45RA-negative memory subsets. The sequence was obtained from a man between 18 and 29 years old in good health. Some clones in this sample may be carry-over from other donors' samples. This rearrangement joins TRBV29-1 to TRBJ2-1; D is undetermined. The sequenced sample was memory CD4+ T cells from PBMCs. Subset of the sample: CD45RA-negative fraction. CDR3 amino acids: CSVEEGLQFF. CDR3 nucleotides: TGCAGCGTTGAAGAGGGATTACAGTTCTTC.